This T cell receptor (beta chain) was found in a study of blood T cell repertoires in COVID-19 (dated by TCRdb to between 2020 and 2021). Study-wide context: Samples covering the acute and convalescent phases of COVID-19 were provided by collaborators in the United States, Italy and Spain. The material from the prospective study consisted of cDNA or gDNA derived from T cells, B-cell-depleted T cells, or PBMCs. The dataset comprised deeply sampled blood TCRbeta repertoires from subjects exposed to, actively infected with, or recovered from COVID-19. The repertoires were released in a freely available public database meant as a resource for research on the immune response to SARS-CoV-2. The samples were drawn from the first 160 participants of the ongoing ImmuneRACE study and from some 1,300 subjects provided by 6 global collaborators. A de-identified subject ID, COVID-19 status, age in years and sex were almost always included in the sample metadata. Where available, HLA class I and class II types were obtained from metadata supplied by the sample provider rather than from assay-based typing. The paper's findings and limits, for the study overall: How much clinical and demographic metadata was included differed by source and by participant, and the metadata was provided uncurated.

TCRbeta CDR3 regions were amplified from genomic DNA by means of the immunoSEQ Assay, a bias-controlled multiplex PCR. The authors' pipeline ran thus. The number of nucleated cells in each sample was estimated by amplification of reference gene primers within the assay. To quantify the absolute abundance of each unique TCRbeta CDR3 rearrangement, sequence reads were collapsed and filtered. For each sample, productive Simpson clonality was calculated as the square root of Simpson's diversity index across productive rearrangements. TCRdb limited this immuneACCESS table to in-frame rearrangements with V and J called. A share of clones is missing; checked studies link under half to unresolved V genes, and the rest is unexplained. That table is the source of V, J and clone size, and D and trimming were worked out from the DNA. The sample has roughly 200,000 clones on record, about 80% of them singletons. 6.5% of the sample goes to the ten largest clones.

CDR1 and CDR2, looked up from the germline V gene, are SGHTS and YDEGEE. The CDR3 starts with the cysteine, ends with the phenylalanine, and has 14 residues. Just the 42-base CDR3 DNA is kept, in frame starting at base 1. V is clipped by 3 bases and J by 7 bases, and the sequence between their germline boundaries is 13 bases long. Whole blood was collected in K2EDTA tubes by collaborating institutions according to the institutions' own protocols. For TCRbeta analysis, collaborators shipped samples as frozen whole blood, isolated PBMCs, or DNA extracted from either of those sample types. The table lists this clone with many counts. The antigen it recognizes is unknown. No much larger clone exists at a distance of one base, and base qualities are not known.

The receptor was derived from an older man with active or convalescent COVID-19. Material for sequencing was peripheral blood. The chain joins TRBV5-8 to TRBJ2-2, with TRBD1 as a weak D call on 5 bases. The CDR3 amino acid sequence is: CASSSYLRGGELFF. The DNA sequence follows: TGTGCCAGCAGCTCCTATCTAAGGGGCGGGGAGCTGTTTTTT.